This T cell receptor beta chain emerged from a study of cytomegalovirus exposure and HLA in healthy donors. Findings and limits, study-wide: TCR beta V- and J-gene trimming, according to a later analysis, was linked to a missense DCLRE1C variant.

A note on this clone: The antigen is undetermined.

PCR amplification relied on 60 Vbeta primers (plus 13 Jbeta primers). TCRdb keeps only in-frame clones here, not all; method: immunoSEQ multiplex PCR. In the table there are tens of thousands of clones, under 80% of which are singletons. Germline CDR1 MNHNY, CDR2 SVGAGI (reference sequence). Trimming left V 11 bases short and J 5 bases short, with 19 bases between. The CDR3 contains 14 residues. Sequenced material: PBMCs. The chain couples TRBV6-6 to TRBJ2-1; perhaps TRBD1 as D (6 bases). The TCR sequence derives from a man between 60 and 70 years old in good health and CMV-seropositive. CDR3 in amino acids: CAAGRDKIHNEQFF. CDR3 nucleotides: TGTGCCGCTGGCCGGGACAAAATTCACAATGAGCAGTTCTTC.